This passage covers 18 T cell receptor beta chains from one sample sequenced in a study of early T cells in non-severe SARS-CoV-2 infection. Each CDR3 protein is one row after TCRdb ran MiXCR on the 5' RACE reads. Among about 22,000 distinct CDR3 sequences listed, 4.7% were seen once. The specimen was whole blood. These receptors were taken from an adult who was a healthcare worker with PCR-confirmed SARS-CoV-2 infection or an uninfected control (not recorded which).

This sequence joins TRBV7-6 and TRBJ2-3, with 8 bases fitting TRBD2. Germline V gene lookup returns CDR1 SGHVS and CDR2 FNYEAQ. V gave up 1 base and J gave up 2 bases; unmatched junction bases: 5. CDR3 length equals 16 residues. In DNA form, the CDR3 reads TGTGCCAGCAGCTTAGTGGTGCGGGGGGCCACAGATACGCAGTATTTT. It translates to CASSLVVRGATDTQYF.

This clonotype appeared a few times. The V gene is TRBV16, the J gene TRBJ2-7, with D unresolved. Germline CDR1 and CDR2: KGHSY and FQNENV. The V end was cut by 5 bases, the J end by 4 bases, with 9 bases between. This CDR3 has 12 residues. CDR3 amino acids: CASSSTVYEQYF. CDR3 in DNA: TGTGCCAGCAGCTCCACAGTATACGAGCAGTACTTC.

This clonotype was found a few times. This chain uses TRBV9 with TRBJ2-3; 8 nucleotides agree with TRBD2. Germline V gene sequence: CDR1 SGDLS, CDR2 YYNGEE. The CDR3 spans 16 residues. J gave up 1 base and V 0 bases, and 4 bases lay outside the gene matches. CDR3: CASSVVGSGGTDTQYF. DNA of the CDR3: TGTGCCAGCAGCGTAGTGGGTAGCGGGGGCACAGATACGCAGTATTTT.

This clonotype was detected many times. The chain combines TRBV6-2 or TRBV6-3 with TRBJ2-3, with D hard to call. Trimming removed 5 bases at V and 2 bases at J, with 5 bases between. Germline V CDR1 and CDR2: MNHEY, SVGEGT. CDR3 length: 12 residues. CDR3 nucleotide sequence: TGTGCCAGCAGTCCCTACACAGATACGCAGTATTTT. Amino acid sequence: CASSPYTDTQYF.

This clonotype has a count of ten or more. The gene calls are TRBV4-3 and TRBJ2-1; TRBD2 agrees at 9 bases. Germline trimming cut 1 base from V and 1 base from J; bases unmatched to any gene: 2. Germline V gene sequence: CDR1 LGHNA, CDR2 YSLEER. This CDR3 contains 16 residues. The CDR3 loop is CASSQVRGGSYNEQFF. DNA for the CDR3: TGCGCCAGCAGCCAAGTGCGGGGGGGATCCTACAATGAGCAGTTCTTC.

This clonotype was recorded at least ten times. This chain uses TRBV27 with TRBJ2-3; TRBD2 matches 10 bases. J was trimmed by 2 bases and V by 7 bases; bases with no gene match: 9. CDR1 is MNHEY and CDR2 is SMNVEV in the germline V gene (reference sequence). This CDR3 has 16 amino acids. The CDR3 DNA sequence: TGTGCCAGCAAACTTTCTAGCGGGGGAAACACAGATACGCAGTATTTT. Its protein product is CASKLSSGGNTDTQYF.

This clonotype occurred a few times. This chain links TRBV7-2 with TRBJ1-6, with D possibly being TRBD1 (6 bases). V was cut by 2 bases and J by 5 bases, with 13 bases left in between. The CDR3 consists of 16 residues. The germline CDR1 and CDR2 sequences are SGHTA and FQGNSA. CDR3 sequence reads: CASSLYWGADNSPLHF. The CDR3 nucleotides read TGTGCCAGCAGCTTATATTGGGGGGCGGATAATTCACCCCTCCACTTT.

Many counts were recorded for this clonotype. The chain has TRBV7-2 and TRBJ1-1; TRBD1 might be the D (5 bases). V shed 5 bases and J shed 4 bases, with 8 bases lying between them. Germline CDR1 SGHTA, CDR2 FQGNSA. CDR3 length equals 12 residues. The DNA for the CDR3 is TGTGCCAGCAGCGCGGGGACCACTGAAGCTTTCTTT. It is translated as CASSAGTTEAFF.

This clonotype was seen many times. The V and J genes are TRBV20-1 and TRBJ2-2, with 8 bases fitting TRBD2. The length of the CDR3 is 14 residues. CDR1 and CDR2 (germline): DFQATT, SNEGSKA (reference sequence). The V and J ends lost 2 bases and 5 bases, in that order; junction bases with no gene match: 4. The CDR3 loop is CSARIAGSTGELFF. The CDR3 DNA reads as TGCAGTGCTAGAATAGCGGGGAGTACCGGGGAGCTGTTTTTT.

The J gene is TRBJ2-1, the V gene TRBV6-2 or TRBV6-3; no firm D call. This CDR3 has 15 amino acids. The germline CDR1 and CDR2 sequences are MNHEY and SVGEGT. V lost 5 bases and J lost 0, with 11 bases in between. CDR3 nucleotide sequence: TGTGCCAGCAGTCCCACTATCCGCTCCTACAATGAGCAGTTCTTC. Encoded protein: CASSPTIRSYNEQFF.

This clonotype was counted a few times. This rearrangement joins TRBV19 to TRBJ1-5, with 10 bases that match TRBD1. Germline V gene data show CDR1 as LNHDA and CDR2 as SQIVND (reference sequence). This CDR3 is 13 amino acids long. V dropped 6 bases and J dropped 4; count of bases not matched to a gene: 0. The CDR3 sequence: CASRGQGNQPQHF. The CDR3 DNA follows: TGTGCCAGTAGGGGACAGGGGAATCAGCCCCAGCATTTT.

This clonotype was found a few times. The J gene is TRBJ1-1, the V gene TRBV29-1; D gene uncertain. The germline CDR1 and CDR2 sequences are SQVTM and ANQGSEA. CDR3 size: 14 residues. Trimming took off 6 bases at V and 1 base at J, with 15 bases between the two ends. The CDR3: CSVLGWQSNTEAFF. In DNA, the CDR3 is TGCAGCGTCTTGGGGTGGCAGTCGAACACTGAAGCTTTCTTT. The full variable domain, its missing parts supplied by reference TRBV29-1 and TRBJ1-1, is SAVISQKPSRDICQRGTSLTIQCQVDSQVTMMFWYRQQPGQSLTLIATANQGSEATYESGFVIDKFPISRPNLTFSTLTVSNMSPEDSSIYLCSVLGWQSNTEAFFGQGTRLTVV.

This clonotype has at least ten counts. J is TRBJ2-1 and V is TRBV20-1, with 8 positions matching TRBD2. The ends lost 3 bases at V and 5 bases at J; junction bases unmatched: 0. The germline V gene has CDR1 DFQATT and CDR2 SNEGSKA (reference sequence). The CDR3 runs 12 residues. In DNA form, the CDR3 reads TGCAGTGCTAGCGGGGGGGACAATGAGCAGTTCTTC. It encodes CSASGGDNEQFF.

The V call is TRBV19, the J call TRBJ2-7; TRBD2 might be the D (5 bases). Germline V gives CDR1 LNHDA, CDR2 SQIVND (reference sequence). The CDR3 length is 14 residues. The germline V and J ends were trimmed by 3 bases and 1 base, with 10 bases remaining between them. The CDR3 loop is CASSISTRSYEQYF. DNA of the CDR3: TGTGCCAGTAGTATTTCAACTAGATCCTACGAGCAGTACTTC.

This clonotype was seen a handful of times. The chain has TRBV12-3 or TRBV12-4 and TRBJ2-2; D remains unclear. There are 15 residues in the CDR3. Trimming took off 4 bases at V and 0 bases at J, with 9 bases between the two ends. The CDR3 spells CASSWRLPNTGELFF. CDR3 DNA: TGTGCCAGCAGTTGGCGACTTCCGAACACCGGGGAGCTGTTTTTT.

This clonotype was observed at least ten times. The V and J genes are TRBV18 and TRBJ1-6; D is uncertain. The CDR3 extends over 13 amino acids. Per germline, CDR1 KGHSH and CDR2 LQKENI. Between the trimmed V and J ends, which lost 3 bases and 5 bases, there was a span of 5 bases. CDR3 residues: CASSPSDNSPLHF. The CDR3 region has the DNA TGTGCCAGCTCACCTTCTGATAATTCACCCCTCCACTTT.

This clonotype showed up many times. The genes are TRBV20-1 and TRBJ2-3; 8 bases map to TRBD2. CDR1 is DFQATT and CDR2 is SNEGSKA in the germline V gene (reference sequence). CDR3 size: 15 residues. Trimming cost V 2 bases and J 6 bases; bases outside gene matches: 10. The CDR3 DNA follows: TGCAGTGCTAGATCCGAGCGGGGGTATCTGGATACGCAGTATTTT. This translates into CSARSERGYLDTQYF.

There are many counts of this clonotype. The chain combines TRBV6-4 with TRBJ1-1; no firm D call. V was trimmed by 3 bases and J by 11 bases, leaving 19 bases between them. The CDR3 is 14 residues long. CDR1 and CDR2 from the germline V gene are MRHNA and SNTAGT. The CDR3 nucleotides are TGTGCCAGCAGTGAGAGTGCCAGGAGGTCTGTGGCTTTCTTT. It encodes CASSESARRSVAFF.